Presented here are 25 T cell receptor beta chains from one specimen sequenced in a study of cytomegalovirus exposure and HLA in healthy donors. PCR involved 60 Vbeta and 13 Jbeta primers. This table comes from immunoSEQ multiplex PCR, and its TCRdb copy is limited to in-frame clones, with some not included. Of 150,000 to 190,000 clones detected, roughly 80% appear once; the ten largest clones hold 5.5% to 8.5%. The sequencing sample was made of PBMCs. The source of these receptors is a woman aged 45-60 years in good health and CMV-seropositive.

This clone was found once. The CDR3 DNA sequence: TGTGCCAGCTCATCCCTACAGGGCGAGGGGACTGAAGCTTTCTTT. Protein product: CASSSLQGEGTEAFF. V is TRBV18 and J is TRBJ1-1, with D maybe TRBD1 (6 bases). The CDR3 sequence is 15 residues long. CDR1 is KGHSH, CDR2 LQKENI, per germline. V gave up 5 bases and J gave up 5 bases, with 18 bases separating them.

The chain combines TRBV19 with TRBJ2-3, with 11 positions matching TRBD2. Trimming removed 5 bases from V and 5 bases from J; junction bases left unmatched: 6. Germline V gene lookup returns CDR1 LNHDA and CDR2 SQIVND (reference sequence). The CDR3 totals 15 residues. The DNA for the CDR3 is TGTGCCAGTAGTGGGCTAGCGGGGGGTGAAGATACGCAGTATTTT. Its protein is CASSGLAGGEDTQYF.

CDR3 nucleotide sequence: TGTGCCAGCAGCTTCGGGACAGGGGTGGACAATTCACCCCTCCACTTT. Its protein product is CASSFGTGVDNSPLHF. The gene calls are TRBV5-6 and TRBJ1-6, with TRBD1 matching over 10 bases. This CDR3 has 16 residues. The germline gives CDR1 SGHDT, CDR2 YYEEEE. Losses at the gene ends were 2 bases for V and 7 bases for J; bases not matched to a gene: 6.

The CDR3 here is CASSLWTGNQPQHF. The DNA for the CDR3 is TGTGCCAGCAGTTTATGGACAGGGAATCAGCCCCAGCATTTT. The rearrangement links TRBV6-6 to TRBJ1-5; TRBD1 aligns across 8 bases. V lost 4 bases to trimming and J lost 4 bases; unmatched junction nucleotides: 3. The CDR3 length is 14 residues. Looked up from germline, CDR1 is MNHNY and CDR2 is SVGAGI (reference sequence).

CDR3 region: CASSNRERGGYTF. The DNA of the CDR3 is TGTGCCAGCAGCAACAGGGAAAGGGGGGGCTACACCTTC. V and J are TRBV9 and TRBJ1-2, with a weak D call TRBD1 (6 bases). In germline, CDR1 is SGDLS, CDR2 YYNGEE. Trimming removed 4 bases at V and 8 bases at J, with 15 bases between. The CDR3 length is 13 residues.

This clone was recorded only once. The DNA for the CDR3 is TGTGCCAGCAGCACACAGGGTAGCCATGGCTACACCTTC. Residues: CASSTQGSHGYTF. The gene calls are TRBV6-5 and TRBJ1-2; maybe TRBD1 (6 bases). Trimming removed 6 bases at V and 6 bases at J, with 14 bases between. This CDR3 has 13 residues. CDR1 and CDR2 from the germline V gene are MNHEY and SVGAGI.

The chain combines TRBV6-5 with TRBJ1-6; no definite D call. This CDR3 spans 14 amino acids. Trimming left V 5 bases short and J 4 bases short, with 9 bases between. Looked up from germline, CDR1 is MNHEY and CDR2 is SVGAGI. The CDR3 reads CASSPSEYNSPLHF. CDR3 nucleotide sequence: TGTGCCAGCAGTCCCTCTGAGTATAATTCACCCCTCCACTTT.

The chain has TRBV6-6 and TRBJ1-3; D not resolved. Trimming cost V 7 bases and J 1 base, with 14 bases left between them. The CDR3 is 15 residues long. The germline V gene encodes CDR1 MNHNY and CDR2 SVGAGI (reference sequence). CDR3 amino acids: CASIDRGQSGNTIYF. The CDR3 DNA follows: TGTGCCAGCATAGATAGAGGGCAGTCTGGAAACACCATATATTTT.

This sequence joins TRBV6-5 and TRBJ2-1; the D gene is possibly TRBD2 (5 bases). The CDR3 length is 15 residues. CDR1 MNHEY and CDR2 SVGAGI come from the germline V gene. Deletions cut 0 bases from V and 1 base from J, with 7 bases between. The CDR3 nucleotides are TGTGCCAGCAGTTACTCGAAGCGGTCCTACAATGAGCAGTTCTTC. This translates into CASSYSKRSYNEQFF.

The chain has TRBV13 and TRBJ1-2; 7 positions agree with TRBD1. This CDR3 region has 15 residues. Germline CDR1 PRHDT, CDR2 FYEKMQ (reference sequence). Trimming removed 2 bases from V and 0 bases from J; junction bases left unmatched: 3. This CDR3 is CASSLFGTANYGYTF. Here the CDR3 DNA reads TGTGCCAGCAGCTTATTTGGGACAGCTAACTATGGCTACACCTTC.

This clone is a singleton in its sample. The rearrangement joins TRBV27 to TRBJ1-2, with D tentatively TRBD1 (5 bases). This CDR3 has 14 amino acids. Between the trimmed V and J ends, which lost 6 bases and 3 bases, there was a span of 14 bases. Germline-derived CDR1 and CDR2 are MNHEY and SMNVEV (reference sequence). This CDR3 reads CASRPQGRDYGYTF. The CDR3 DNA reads TGTGCCAGCAGACCCCAGGGTCGGGACTATGGCTACACCTTC.

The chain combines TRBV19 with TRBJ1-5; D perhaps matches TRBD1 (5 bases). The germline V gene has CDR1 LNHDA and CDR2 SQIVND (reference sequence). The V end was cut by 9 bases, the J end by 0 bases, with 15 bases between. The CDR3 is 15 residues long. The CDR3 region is CASDTRDYSNQPQHF. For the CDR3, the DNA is TGTGCCAGCGACACTCGGGACTATAGCAATCAGCCCCAGCATTTT.

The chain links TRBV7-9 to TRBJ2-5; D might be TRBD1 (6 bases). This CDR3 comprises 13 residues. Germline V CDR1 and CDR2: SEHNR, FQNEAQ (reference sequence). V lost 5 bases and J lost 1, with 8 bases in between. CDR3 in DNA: TGTGCCAGCAGCCCGACAGGCCAAGAGACCCAGTACTTC. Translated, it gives CASSPTGQETQYF.

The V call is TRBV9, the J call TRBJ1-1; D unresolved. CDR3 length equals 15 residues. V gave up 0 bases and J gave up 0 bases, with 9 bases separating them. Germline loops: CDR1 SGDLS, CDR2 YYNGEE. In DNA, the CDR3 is TGTGCCAGCAGCGTAGACGGGGTCTTGAACACTGAAGCTTTCTTT. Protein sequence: CASSVDGVLNTEAFF.

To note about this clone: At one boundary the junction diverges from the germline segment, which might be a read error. CDR3 sequence (DNA): TGCGCCAGCAGCCAAGACAGGGGGTTGGGGGCTCTCTTT. It encodes CASSQDRGLGALF. This chain connects TRBV4-3 to TRBJ1-1, with 7 bases lining up with TRBD1. CDR3 length equals 13 residues. Per the germline V gene, CDR1 is LGHNA and CDR2 is YSLEER.

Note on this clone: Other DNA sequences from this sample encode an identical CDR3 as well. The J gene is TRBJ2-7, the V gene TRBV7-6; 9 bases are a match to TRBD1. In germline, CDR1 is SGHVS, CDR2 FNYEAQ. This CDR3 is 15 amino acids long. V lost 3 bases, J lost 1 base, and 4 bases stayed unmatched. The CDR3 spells CASSLGQGGSYEQYF. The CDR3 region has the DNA TGTGCCAGCAGCTTGGGACAGGGAGGTTCCTACGAGCAGTACTTC.

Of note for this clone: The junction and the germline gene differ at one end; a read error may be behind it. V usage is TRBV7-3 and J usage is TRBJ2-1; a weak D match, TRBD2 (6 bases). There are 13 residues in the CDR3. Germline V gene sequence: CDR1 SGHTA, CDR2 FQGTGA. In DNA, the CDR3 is TGTGCCAGCGGCTTCGGGACTCAGGGTGAGCAGTTCTTC. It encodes CASGFGTQGEQFF.

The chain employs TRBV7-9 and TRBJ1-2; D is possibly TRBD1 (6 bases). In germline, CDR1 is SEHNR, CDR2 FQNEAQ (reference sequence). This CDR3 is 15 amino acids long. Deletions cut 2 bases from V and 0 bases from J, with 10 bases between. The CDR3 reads CASSLIQGSNYGYTF. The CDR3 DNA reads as TGTGCCAGCAGCTTAATTCAGGGGTCTAACTATGGCTACACCTTC. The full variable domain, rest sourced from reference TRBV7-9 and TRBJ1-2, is DTGVSQNPRHKITKRGQNVTFRCDPISEHNRLYWYRQTLGQGPEFLTYFQNEAQLEKSRLLSDRFSAERPKGSFSTLEIQRTEQGDSAMYLCASSLIQGSNYGYTFGSGTRLTVV.

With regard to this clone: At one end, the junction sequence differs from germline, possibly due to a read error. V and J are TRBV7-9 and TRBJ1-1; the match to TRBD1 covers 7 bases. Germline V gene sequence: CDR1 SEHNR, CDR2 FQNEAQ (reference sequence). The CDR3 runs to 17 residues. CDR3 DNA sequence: TGTTCCAGCAGCTTTCCTTCGAAAGGGGGCCGGGGCACTGAAGCTTTCTTT. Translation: CSSSFPSKGGRGTEAFF.

As DNA, the CDR3 is TGTGCCAGCAGCCCGGCAGGGGGCCCTACTAACTATGGCTACACCTTC. Translating gives CASSPAGGPTNYGYTF. The chain combines TRBV12-1 with TRBJ1-2; whether TRBD1, the table's D call, matches the DNA was not checked. TRBV12-1 is a known pseudogene. The CDR3 has 16 residues.

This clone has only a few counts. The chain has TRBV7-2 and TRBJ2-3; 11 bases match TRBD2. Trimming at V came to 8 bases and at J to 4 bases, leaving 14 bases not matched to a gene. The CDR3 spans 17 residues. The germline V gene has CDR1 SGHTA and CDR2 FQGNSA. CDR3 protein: CASCRLAGGPWADTQYF. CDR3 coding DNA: TGTGCCAGCTGCCGGTTAGCGGGGGGGCCTTGGGCAGATACGCAGTATTTT.

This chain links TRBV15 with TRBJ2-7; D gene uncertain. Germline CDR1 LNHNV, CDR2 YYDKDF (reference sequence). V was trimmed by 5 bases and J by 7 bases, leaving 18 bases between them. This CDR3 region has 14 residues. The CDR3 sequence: CATSYGSSSGEQYF. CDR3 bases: TGTGCCACCAGCTACGGGTCGAGTTCCGGGGAGCAGTACTTC.

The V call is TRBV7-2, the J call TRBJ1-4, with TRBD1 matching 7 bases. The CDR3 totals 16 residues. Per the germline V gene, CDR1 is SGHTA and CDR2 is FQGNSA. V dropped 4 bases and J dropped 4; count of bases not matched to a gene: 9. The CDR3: CASSSPPGQRNEKLFF. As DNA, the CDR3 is TGTGCCAGCAGCTCGCCTCCGGGACAGCGTAATGAAAAACTGTTTTTT.

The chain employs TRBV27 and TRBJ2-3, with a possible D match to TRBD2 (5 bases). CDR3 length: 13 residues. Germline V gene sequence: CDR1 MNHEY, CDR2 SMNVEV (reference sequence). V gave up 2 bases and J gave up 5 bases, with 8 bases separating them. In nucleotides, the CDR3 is TGTGCCAGCAGTTTACGGGAAGGAGATACGCAGTATTTT. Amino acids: CASSLREGDTQYF.

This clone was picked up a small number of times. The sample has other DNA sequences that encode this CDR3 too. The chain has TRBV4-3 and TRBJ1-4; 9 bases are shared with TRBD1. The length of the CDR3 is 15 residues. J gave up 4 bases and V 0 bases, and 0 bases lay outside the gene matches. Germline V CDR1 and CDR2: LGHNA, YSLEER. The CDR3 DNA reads TGCGCCAGCAGCCAAGAGGGACAGGGTAATGAAAAACTGTTTTTT. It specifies CASSQEGQGNEKLFF.